This T cell receptor (beta chain) was captured by sequencing in a study of identical twins. Comments on this clonotype: What it binds is unknown.

Germline V gene data show CDR1 as SGHVS and CDR2 as FNYEAQ. Trimming cost V 0 bases and J 1 base, with 4 bases left between them. CDR3 size: 14 residues. From the 5' RACE reads, TCRdb called clonotypes with MiXCR, one entry per CDR3 protein. The table includes around 230,000 distinct CDR3 sequences, roughly 9.4% detected once. Regarding the study as a whole: Cross-sectional statistical analysis, not tracking of the same donors, underpinned the conclusions.

The origin of this receptor is a woman aged 18-29 years in good health. The J gene is TRBJ1-5, the V gene TRBV7-6; D gene ambiguous. Input material: memory (CD45RO+) T cells sorted from blood. CDR3 DNA: TGTGCCAGCAGCTTAGCAGTGAGCAATCAGCCCCAGCATTTT. Translated: CASSLAVSNQPQHF.